This T cell receptor beta chain was recovered during a study of radiation and T cells in renal cell carcinoma. Germline V lookup: CDR1 SEHNR, CDR2 FQNEAQ (reference sequence). V was pared by 2 bases and J by 2 bases, with 8 bases of the junction left unmatched. The CDR3 is made up of 16 amino acids. As to treatment: treatment-naive control, cytoreductive nephrectomy. The repertoire was sequenced with immunoSEQ multiplex PCR; TCRdb's copy has only in-frame clones and lacks some. The data contain some 16,000 clones, 55% to 60% of them singletons. This clonotype originated in a man in his fifties or sixties with renal cell carcinoma. The chain employs TRBV7-9 and TRBJ2-5, with TRBD1 matching 7 bases. Sequenced here: tumor tissue, sampled from a patient whose treatment was nephrectomy without radiotherapy. The CDR3 protein is CASSLRPTGNQETQYF. Written as DNA, the CDR3 is TGTGCCAGCAGCTTACGGCCGACAGGGAATCAAGAGACCCAGTACTTC. Variable domain in full (rest from reference TRBV7-9 and TRBJ2-5): DTGVSQNPRHKITKRGQNVTFRCDPISEHNRLYWYRQTLGQGPEFLTYFQNEAQLEKSRLLSDRFSAERPKGSFSTLEIQRTEQGDSAMYLCASSLRPTGNQETQYFGPGTRLLVL.